This T cell receptor beta chain was profiled in a study of response to subunit inactivated influenza vaccine. This clonotype was picked up many times. Its antigen is unknown. TCRdb re-called the RT-PCR reads through MiXCR, storing one row per CDR3 protein. This table holds roughly 790,000 distinct CDR3 sequences, about 20% found once. Findings and limits, study-wide: Few additional T cells are recruited per seasonal influenza vaccination, authors suggested.

The source material was PBMCs from blood, sampled around 5 days after vaccination. This sequence originates from a man aged 50 to 59 who received an inactivated influenza vaccine.

The CDR3 DNA reads TGCAGTGCTAGTGACAGGGTGGAGACCCAGTACTTC. It is translated as CSASDRVETQYF. The chain combines TRBV20-1 with TRBJ2-5; 7 positions match TRBD1. V lost 3 bases and J lost 5; bases outside the gene matches: 3. The CDR3 runs to 12 residues. Germline CDR1 DFQATT, CDR2 SNEGSKA (reference sequence).